The next 24 T cell receptor beta chains were all read from a single sample in a study of T cell clones after liver transplantation. The assay was immunoSEQ multiplex PCR, and TCRdb's table has in-frame clones only and misses some. Among around 110,000 clones listed, 90% were seen once. The sample in question was CD4+ T cells from blood, obtained 12 months after liver transplant. The receptors shown here come from a human patient who received a liver transplant. Some T cells may have come from the graft donor.

The V gene is TRBV9, the J gene TRBJ2-1; TRBD2 matches at 8 bases. Germline loops: CDR1 SGDLS, CDR2 YYNGEE. The J segment lost 5 bases and the V segment lost 3 bases, leaving 7 bases of the junction unmatched. This CDR3 has 15 residues. CDR3 protein: CASSARWGLDNEQFF. The CDR3, as DNA: TGTGCCAGCAGCGCCCGGTGGGGACTAGACAATGAGCAGTTCTTC.

The rearrangement links TRBV28 to TRBJ2-7; 8 bases fit TRBD1. CDR3 length: 14 residues. Germline CDR1 is MDHEN and CDR2 is SYDVKM. V shed 8 bases and J 2 bases; nucleotides not matched to a gene: 8. The CDR3 DNA is TGTGCCAGCCTGCGCGGGACAGGAGCCTACGAGCAGTACTTC. This encodes CASLRGTGAYEQYF.

This clone has just one count. This chain uses TRBV7-6 with TRBJ2-5; perhaps TRBD2 as D (6 bases). Germline CDR1 is SGHVS and CDR2 is FNYEAQ. The CDR3 extends over 15 amino acids. V lost 5 bases, J lost 5 bases, and 18 bases lay in between. The CDR3 region is CASSRGAQAGETQYF. The DNA for the CDR3 is TGTGCCAGCAGCCGCGGGGCCCAGGCGGGGGAGACCCAGTACTTC.

This clone appeared a single time. The rearrangement joins TRBV2 to TRBJ1-4; D is unresolved. Germline CDR1 and CDR2: SNHLY and FYNNEI. There are 15 residues in the CDR3. The V gene lost 7 bases and the J gene lost 0 bases, with 12 bases spanning the gap. Here the CDR3 reads CASIRVGSTNEKLFF. As DNA, the CDR3 is TGTGCCAGCATTCGTGTCGGTTCAACTAATGAAAAACTGTTTTTT.

The chain employs TRBV4-1 and TRBJ1-5, with TRBD1 identical over 10 bases. CDR3 length: 16 amino acids. Germline-derived CDR1 and CDR2 are MGHRA and YSYEKL. The junction had 6 bases not matched to a gene; V was cut back by 4 bases and J by 3 bases. The CDR3 region has the DNA TGCGCCAGCAGCCCCGGGACAGGGGCCGACAATCAGCCCCAGCATTTT. Its translation: CASSPGTGADNQPQHF.

This clone was picked up a small number of times. The chain employs TRBV5-1 and TRBJ2-7; 8 bases are shared with TRBD2. V lost 4 bases and J lost 1; bases outside the gene matches: 4. Germline CDR1 is SGHRS and CDR2 is YFSETQ. CDR3 length equals 14 residues. The CDR3 DNA reads TGCGCCAGCAGCACGATAGCGGGGTCCTACGAGCAGTACTTC. This sequence encodes CASSTIAGSYEQYF.

The gene calls are TRBV5-5 and TRBJ2-7; no reliable D call. Germline-derived CDR1 and CDR2 are SGHKS and YYEKEE (reference sequence). V lost 4 bases to trimming and J lost 1 base, with 12 bases between them. The CDR3 totals 14 residues. CDR3 bases: TGTGCCAGCAGCCTTGCTTTATTGTCCTACGAGCAGTACTTC. Its translation is CASSLALLSYEQYF.

The gene calls are TRBV30 and TRBJ1-5; a weak D match, TRBD1 (5 bases). CDR1 is GTSNPN, CDR2 SVGIG, per germline (reference sequence). Trimming left V 3 bases short and J 4 bases short, with 10 bases between. CDR3 length: 13 amino acids. DNA for the CDR3: TGTGCCTGGAGCGGCAGGGTAAATCAGCCCCAGCATTTT. This encodes CAWSGRVNQPQHF.

This clone showed up just once. This chain joins TRBV18 and TRBJ2-4; maybe TRBD1 (6 bases). CDR1 is KGHSH and CDR2 is LQKENI in the germline V gene. V lost 6 bases to trimming and J lost 4 bases, with 13 bases between them. The CDR3 is 14 residues long. CDR3 nucleotides: TGTGCCAGCTCCCTCCGGGACATAAAAAACATTCAGTACTTC. This sequence encodes CASSLRDIKNIQYF.

This sequence joins TRBV2 and TRBJ1-5; no firm D call. The V and J ends lost 5 bases and 3 bases respectively, with 11 bases between them. The germline V gene encodes CDR1 SNHLY and CDR2 FYNNEI. The CDR3 covers 14 residues. The CDR3 loop reads CASSSSTANQPQHF. The DNA of the CDR3 is TGTGCCAGCAGTTCCTCCACGGCCAATCAGCCCCAGCATTTT. The whole variable domain, filled in from reference TRBV2 and TRBJ1-5, reads EPEVTQTPSHQVTQMGQEVILRCVPISNHLYFYWYRQILGQKVEFLVSFYNNEISEKSEIFDDQFSVERPDGSNFTLKIRSTKLEDSAMYFCASSSSTANQPQHFGDGTRLSIL.

The chain has TRBV19 and TRBJ1-1; D is uncertain. The V and J ends lost 2 bases and 4 bases respectively, with 8 bases between them. Germline lookup yields CDR1 LNHDA and CDR2 SQIVND (reference sequence). CDR3 length: 13 amino acids. CDR3: CASSIRVPTEAFF. The CDR3 DNA sequence: TGTGCCAGTAGTATAAGGGTCCCCACTGAAGCTTTCTTT. Filled out from reference TRBV19 and TRBJ1-1, the complete variable domain reads DGGITQSPKYLFRKEGQNVTLSCEQNLNHDAMYWYRQDPGQGLRLIYYSQIVNDFQKGDIAEGYSVSREKKESFPLTVTSAQKNPTAFYLCASSIRVPTEAFFGQGTRLTVV.

This rearrangement joins TRBV2 to TRBJ2-2; 7 bases align to TRBD2. In germline, CDR1 is SNHLY, CDR2 FYNNEI. The CDR3 covers 16 residues. V lost 6 bases to trimming and J lost 0 bases; unmatched junction nucleotides: 7. The CDR3 spells CASRAPGGSNTGELFF. For the CDR3, the DNA is TGTGCCAGCAGGGCCCCCGGGGGGTCGAACACCGGGGAGCTGTTTTTT. Looking up the rest from reference TRBV2 and TRBJ2-2 gives the full variable domain: EPEVTQTPSHQVTQMGQEVILRCVPISNHLYFYWYRQILGQKVEFLVSFYNNEISEKSEIFDDQFSVERPDGSNFTLKIRSTKLEDSAMYFCASRAPGGSNTGELFFGEGSRLTVL.

The chain couples TRBV5-1 to TRBJ2-1; 8 bases line up with TRBD2. The CDR3 covers 15 residues. Germline V gene lookup returns CDR1 SGHRS and CDR2 YFSETQ. V lost 3 bases to trimming and J lost 8 bases; unmatched junction nucleotides: 10. The CDR3 bases are TGCGCCAGCAGCTCGCCGTTTAGCGGGAAAGATGAGCAGTTCTTC. It codes for CASSSPFSGKDEQFF. Together with reference TRBV5-1 and TRBJ2-1, the CDR3 gives the full variable domain: KAGVTQTPRYLIKTRGQQVTLSCSPISGHRSVSWYQQTPGQGLQFLFEYFSETQRNKGNFPGRFSGRQFSNSRSEMNVSTLELGDSALYLCASSSPFSGKDEQFFGPGTRLTVL.

The CDR3 bases are TGCGCCAGCAGCCAGGGTGCCTCCGGCGAAAAACTGTTTTTT. Translation: CASSQGASGEKLFF. The V call is TRBV5-1, the J call TRBJ1-4; tentatively, D is TRBD1 (5 bases). Looked up from germline, CDR1 is SGHRS and CDR2 is YFSETQ. V lost 4 bases and J 8 bases, leaving 15 bases between the germline ends. The CDR3 runs to 14 residues.

The chain is built from TRBV19 and TRBJ1-5, with D possibly TRBD1 on 6 matching bases. V dropped 0 bases and J dropped 6 bases, with 12 bases sitting between them. This CDR3 has 15 amino acids. Germline assignment: CDR1 LNHDA and CDR2 SQIVND (reference sequence). In DNA form, the CDR3 reads TGTGCCAGTAGTATAGACTACAGGGAGTCTCAGCCCCAGCATTTT. As protein: CASSIDYRESQPQHF.

This clone has at least ten counts. V usage is TRBV11-3 and J usage is TRBJ1-1, with D unresolved. Germline-derived CDR1 and CDR2 are SGHNT and YENEEA. V dropped 4 bases and J dropped 6 bases, with 18 bases sitting between them. This CDR3 contains 15 residues. In DNA form, the CDR3 reads TGTGCCAGCAGCTCCCCTCAGGATGGTCGCCCTGAAGCTTTCTTT. The encoded protein is CASSSPQDGRPEAFF.

The chain joins TRBV18 to TRBJ2-7, with TRBD2 matching 8 bases. Germline assignment: CDR1 KGHSH and CDR2 LQKENI. This CDR3 is built from 15 residues. J was trimmed by 1 base and V by 3 bases; bases with no gene match: 5. The DNA of the CDR3 is TGTGCCAGCTCACCTGGGACTAGTATGTCCTACGAGCAGTACTTC. This translates into CASSPGTSMSYEQYF.

The rearrangement uses TRBV28 and TRBJ2-6; 10 bases agree with TRBD1. The V gene's germline CDR1 is MDHEN and CDR2 SYDVKM. After removal of 8 bases from V and 2 bases from J, the junction contained 3 bases not matched to a gene. The CDR3 covers 15 residues. DNA for the CDR3: TGTGCCAGCCTGACAGGGGGCGCTGGGGCCAACGTCCTGACTTTC. Translating gives CASLTGGAGANVLTF.

The CDR3 protein is CASSTPSGRDNEQFF. CDR3 coding DNA: TGCGCCAGCAGCACCCCTAGCGGGAGGGACAATGAGCAGTTCTTC. This chain connects TRBV5-1 to TRBJ2-1; the match to TRBD2 covers 12 bases. Trimming took 4 bases from V and 5 from J; bases not matched to a gene: 4. This CDR3 has 15 residues. Germline V gene data show CDR1 as SGHRS and CDR2 as YFSETQ.

The rearrangement joins TRBV19 to TRBJ1-2, with 10 nucleotides matching TRBD1. This CDR3 is 14 amino acids long. Germline CDR1 is LNHDA and CDR2 is SQIVND (reference sequence). J was trimmed by 8 bases and V by 6 bases; bases with no gene match: 9. CDR3 sequence reads: CASRPGTGAGGYTF. The CDR3 region has the DNA TGTGCCAGTAGGCCCGGGACAGGGGCTGGAGGCTACACCTTC.

In nucleotides, the CDR3 is TGTGCCAGCAGCGTAGCCCCCGCGGGAGGGCTTTACAATGAGCAGTTCTTC. Its translation: CASSVAPAGGLYNEQFF. V usage is TRBV9 and J usage is TRBJ2-1; TRBD2 matches 9 bases. The CDR3 extends over 17 amino acids. With 0 bases clipped from V and 4 bases from J, the junction kept 8 bases outside the gene matches. Per germline, CDR1 SGDLS and CDR2 YYNGEE. Filled out from reference TRBV9 and TRBJ2-1, the complete variable domain reads DSGVTQTPKHLITATGQRVTLRCSPRSGDLSVYWYQQSLDQGLQFLIQYYNGEERAKGNILERFSAQQFPDLHSELNLSSLELGDSALYFCASSVAPAGGLYNEQFFGPGTRLTVL.

V gene TRBV5-1 combines with J gene TRBJ2-7; 12 nucleotides line up with TRBD2. This CDR3 has 14 residues. The V and J ends lost 4 bases and 4 bases, in that order; junction bases with no gene match: 3. Germline V lookup: CDR1 SGHRS, CDR2 YFSETQ. CDR3 protein: CASSPLAGGYEQYF. In DNA, the CDR3 is TGCGCCAGCAGCCCACTAGCGGGAGGTTACGAGCAGTACTTC.

This sequence joins TRBV7-3 and TRBJ2-5, with D perhaps TRBD2 (5 bases). The V and J ends lost 2 bases and 1 base respectively, with 11 bases between them. CDR1 is SGHTA, CDR2 FQGTGA, per germline. This CDR3 is 15 amino acids long. The CDR3 DNA is TGTGCCAGCAGCTTAGCTGGACTGACCCAAGAGACCCAGTACTTC. Translating gives CASSLAGLTQETQYF.

This chain joins TRBV11-3 and TRBJ2-3; 8 nucleotides match TRBD1. From germline, CDR1 is SGHNT and CDR2 YENEEA. Trimming cost V 5 bases and J 6 bases; bases outside gene matches: 19. The CDR3 contains 18 residues. The CDR3 spells CASSDPAGQVRVRDTQYF. DNA for the CDR3: TGTGCCAGCAGCGATCCTGCGGGACAGGTCCGGGTCCGGGATACGCAGTATTTT.